Listed below are T cell receptor beta chains from one sample, sequenced in a study of T cells after yellow fever vaccination. One entry per CDR3 protein, called by TCRdb with MiXCR from the 5' RACE reads. The data show about 260,000 distinct CDR3 sequences, approximately 13% seen once. The sequences come from CD4+ T cells sorted from PBMCs, collected 45 days after the yellow fever booster vaccination. The receptors come from a man younger than 40 who received the YFV17D yellow fever vaccine. Each CDR3 is given with its conserved first and last residue. D genes are given only for firm matches. Only some rows state a clone size, as once, few, many or a class for expanded clones.

TRBD1	TRBV7-2	NA	TRBJ2-7	TGTGCCAGCAGCTTCCGGGACAGTCCATACGAGCAGTACTTC	CASSFRDSPYEQYF
TRBD1	TRBV5-4	NA	TRBJ2-4	TGTGCCAGCAGCCCCGGACAGGGGCGCTTAAACATTCAGTACTTC	CASSPGQGRLNIQYF
TRBD2	TRBV6-2/TRBV6-3	NA	TRBJ2-1	TGTGCCAGCAGCACCAGACTAGCGGTGGGAAATGAGCAGTTCTTC	CASSTRLAVGNEQFF
TRBD2	TRBV20-1	few	TRBJ2-1	TGCAGTGCTTCAGCGGGAGAGGATAATGAGCAGTTCTTC	CSASAGEDNEQFF
TRBD1	TRBV12-5	few	TRBJ1-1	TGTGCTAGTGGTTTGGTACAGGGGACAGGGGGCTATACTTTCTTT	CASGLVQGTGGYTFF
NA	TRBV5-1	NA	TRBJ2-5	TGCGCCAGCAGCCCCGTAATGACAGGACAAGAGACCCAGTACTTC	CASSPVMTGQETQYF
NA	TRBV28	few	TRBJ2-7	TGTGCCAGCAGCCCCCCGCGTGGGTGGGAAGAGCAGTACTTC	CASSPPRGWEEQYF
TRBD1	TRBV5-1	few	TRBJ2-1	TGCGCCAGCAGCCCGGGACAGGGTTCCAATGAGCAGTTCTTC	CASSPGQGSNEQFF
NA	TRBV20-1	many	TRBJ2-1	TGCAGTGCTAGTGGGCTAGCTGGCTACAATGAGCAGTTCTTC	CSASGLAGYNEQFF
NA	TRBV11-2	few	TRBJ1-1	TGTGCCAGCGGCGGACTTTTCCACACTGAAGCTTTCTTT	CASGGLFHTEAFF
TRBD2	TRBV7-8	few	TRBJ2-3	TGTGCCAGCAAGGGGACTAGGATCACAGATACGCAGTATTTT	CASKGTRITDTQYF
TRBD1	TRBV12-3/TRBV12-4	few	TRBJ1-5	TGTGCCAGCAGTTTTCAGGGCCAGGGGGGGGGTTTGAGCAATCAGCCCCAGCATTTT	CASSFQGQGGGLSNQPQHF
NA	TRBV5-1	once	TRBJ1-2	TGCGCCAGCAGCTCAGGAATGTCCTATGGCTACACCTTC	CASSSGMSYGYTF
NA	TRBV20-1	many	TRBJ2-1	TGCAGTGCTTCGGCCCTAGGGCGGTACAATGAGCAGTTCTTC	CSASALGRYNEQFF
NA	TRBV5-1	few	TRBJ2-7	TGCGCCAGCAGCCAGGACTCCCTCGCCTACGAGCAGTACTTC	CASSQDSLAYEQYF